These 17 T cell receptor beta chains share one sample of origin, sequenced in a study of human T cells and chemical hapten exposure. This sample's time point: pre-sensitization, week 0. Treatment given: therapeutic diphenylcyclopropenone sensitization with weekly scalp DPC. Each CDR3 protein gets one entry after TCRdb re-called the RACE reads with MiXCR. The sample carries about 74,000 distinct CDR3 sequences, around 15% recorded once. The source was whole blood, collected in connection with sensitization to the hapten diphenylcyclopropenone (DPC). The receptors were sampled from a woman between 45 and 65 years old with alopecia areata. Some clones in this sample may be carry-over from other donors' samples.

This clonotype has a count of ten or more. The chain carries TRBV24-1 and TRBJ1-5; D is unclear. There are 12 residues in the CDR3. Trimming left V 1 base short and J 6 bases short, with 3 bases between. CDR1 is KGHDR, CDR2 SFDVKD, per germline. CDR3 nucleotide sequence: TGTGCCACCAGTGATTTAGGTCAGCCCCAGCATTTT. Translation gives CATSDLGQPQHF.

This chain links TRBV9 with TRBJ1-1; D may be TRBD1 (5 bases). The CDR3 covers 15 residues. V was cut by 4 bases and J by 6 bases, with 19 bases left in between. CDR1 is SGDLS, CDR2 YYNGEE, per germline. Here the CDR3 DNA reads TGTGCCAGCAGCCCGAGCCTAACAGGCGGGGCTGAAGCTTTCTTT. Its translation is CASSPSLTGGAEAFF.

This clonotype occurred many times. V gene TRBV20-1 combines with J gene TRBJ2-7; TRBD2 matches 7 bases. The CDR3 totals 16 residues. The V gene end was trimmed by 1 base and the J gene end by 0 bases; junction bases not matched to a gene: 9. Germline lookup yields CDR1 DFQATT and CDR2 SNEGSKA (reference sequence). The CDR3 reads CSARVTGRASSYEQYF. CDR3 coding DNA: TGCAGTGCTAGAGTTACGGGGAGGGCTAGCTCCTACGAGCAGTACTTC.

This clonotype was seen at least ten times. V is TRBV10-3 and J is TRBJ2-1; no clear D. In germline, CDR1 is ENHRY, CDR2 SYGVKD. V lost 2 bases and J 0 bases, leaving 11 bases between the germline ends. CDR3 length: 16 residues. As DNA, the CDR3 is TGTGCCATCAGTGAGGGGCAAGCCAGCTCCTACAATGAGCAGTTCTTC. Amino acids: CAISEGQASSYNEQFF.

The J gene is TRBJ2-4, the V gene TRBV7-9; 10 bases are a match to TRBD1. Germline V gives CDR1 SEHNR, CDR2 FQNEAQ (reference sequence). Unmatched junction bases numbered 10, after V lost 6 bases and J lost 8 bases. The CDR3 sequence is 15 residues long. The CDR3 DNA is TGTGCCAGCAGACCCGCCGGGACAGGGGCACACATTCAGTACTTC. The encoded protein is CASRPAGTGAHIQYF. Full variable domain (remainder filled in from reference TRBV7-9 and TRBJ2-4): DTGVSQNPRHKITKRGQNVTFRCDPISEHNRLYWYRQTLGQGPEFLTYFQNEAQLEKSRLLSDRFSAERPKGSFSTLEIQRTEQGDSAMYLCASRPAGTGAHIQYFGAGTRLSVL.

The chain employs TRBV15 and TRBJ2-3; 7 nucleotides agree with TRBD2. Germline V gives CDR1 LNHNV, CDR2 YYDKDF (reference sequence). The J segment lost 3 bases and the V segment lost 2 bases, leaving 14 bases of the junction unmatched. This CDR3 has 18 amino acids. The CDR3 nucleotides read TGTGCCACCAGCAGAACTACACTAGCGCAAGCAAAAACAGATACGCAGTATTTT. Protein: CATSRTTLAQAKTDTQYF.

This clonotype was seen repeatedly, ten times or more. The chain combines TRBV21-1 with TRBJ2-7; no check of the table's D call, TRBD2, against the DNA was made. TRBV21-1 is a documented pseudogene. The CDR3 is made up of 19 amino acids. CDR3 loop: CASSTCPGTSGSHAAGQYF. Here the CDR3 DNA reads TGTGCCAGCAGCACCTGTCCCGGGACTAGCGGGAGTCACGCCGCGGGGCAGTACTTC.

The chain employs TRBV7-9 and TRBJ2-3; D not resolved. Trimming removed 5 bases at V and 3 bases at J, with 9 bases between. The CDR3 is made up of 13 amino acids. Germline-derived CDR1 and CDR2 are SEHNR and FQNEAQ (reference sequence). Written as DNA, the CDR3 is TGTGCCAGCAGCAGCCGGGTTACAGATACGCAGTATTTT. Translated, it gives CASSSRVTDTQYF.

This clonotype was observed many times. The V call is TRBV11-3, the J call TRBJ1-6; TRBD1 matches 7 bases. Trimming at V came to 4 bases and at J to 6 bases, leaving 3 bases not matched to a gene. CDR1 and CDR2 (germline): SGHNT, YENEEA. The CDR3 totals 14 residues. The CDR3 loop is CASSSGTVNSPLHF. The CDR3, as DNA: TGTGCCAGCAGCTCCGGGACAGTTAATTCACCCCTCCACTTT.

The chain has TRBV7-7 and TRBJ2-3; no reliable D call. From germline, CDR1 is SSHAT and CDR2 FNYEAQ (reference sequence). V was pared by 1 base and J by 0 bases, with 8 bases between. The CDR3 consists of 15 residues. This CDR3 is CASSLVASSTDTQYF. DNA for the CDR3: TGTGCCAGCAGCTTAGTGGCCTCGAGCACAGATACGCAGTATTTT.

Points on this clonotype: The CDR3 does not close with the conserved phenylalanine or tryptophan, likely indicating a read error. The chain uses TRBV3-1 and TRBJ2-7; 8 bases agree with TRBD1. Germline CDR1 and CDR2: LGHDT and YNNKEL (reference sequence). Losses at the gene ends were 3 bases for V and 5 bases for J; bases not matched to a gene: 3. This CDR3 spans 13 amino acids. CDR3 amino acids: CASSQDREHEQYL. The CDR3, as DNA: TGTGCCAGCAGCCAGGACAGGGAGCACGAGCAGTACCTC.

This clonotype was observed a handful of times. This chain links TRBV7-9 with TRBJ1-1; 9 bases align to TRBD1. V dropped 6 bases and J dropped 7; count of bases not matched to a gene: 12. Germline loops: CDR1 SEHNR, CDR2 FQNEAQ (reference sequence). The CDR3 has 15 amino acids. CDR3: CASRVTGGAYSEAFF. Written as DNA, the CDR3 is TGTGCCAGCAGGGTAACAGGGGGCGCTTATAGTGAAGCTTTCTTT.

Judged by abundance, this clonotype is medium-sized (0.01 to 0.1%). The chain is built from TRBV20-1 and TRBJ2-1, with a weak D call TRBD2 (6 bases). With 5 bases removed from V and 14 bases from J, the gap between germline ends came to 16 bases. Germline CDR1 DFQATT, CDR2 SNEGSKA (reference sequence). The CDR3 consists of 11 residues. Here the CDR3 DNA reads TGCAGTGCTGGGGACGGGACTTCAAAGTTCTTC. Translating it yields CSAGDGTSKFF.

This clonotype was detected ten times or more. The chain recombines TRBV20-1 with TRBJ2-1; D ambiguous. V lost 1 base and J lost 6, with 13 bases in between. Germline-derived CDR1 and CDR2 are DFQATT and SNEGSKA (reference sequence). The CDR3 loop spans 14 amino acids. The DNA of the CDR3 is TGCAGTGCTAGAGCCTTGGTTAATCTCAATGAGCAGTTCTTC. This sequence encodes CSARALVNLNEQFF.

This clonotype is labeled medium-sized. This chain connects TRBV6-5 to TRBJ1-1; unclear D gene. CDR3 length: 13 residues. In germline, CDR1 is MNHEY, CDR2 SVGAGI. V was clipped by 2 bases and J by 0 bases, with 4 bases between them. CDR3 sequence: CASSYMVNTEAFF. CDR3 nucleotides: TGTGCCAGCAGTTACATGGTGAACACTGAAGCTTTCTTT.

This clonotype was found a few times. V is TRBV28 and J is TRBJ1-2, with D unclear. Germline CDR1 reads MDHEN; CDR2 reads SYDVKM. V lost 7 bases and J 1 base, leaving 10 bases between the germline ends. The CDR3 length is 13 residues. CDR3 nucleotides: TGTGCCAGCAAAGCCAACATTAACTATGGCTACACCTTC. Translating it yields CASKANINYGYTF.

This clonotype was seen more than once but under ten times. V and J are TRBV20-1 and TRBJ2-7, with D maybe TRBD2 (6 bases). The CDR3 consists of 13 residues. V was shortened by 3 bases and J by 5 bases, with 14 bases between the two germline ends. Germline values: CDR1 DFQATT, CDR2 SNEGSKA (reference sequence). CDR3 sequence reads: CSARGRDWDEQYF. The CDR3, as DNA: TGCAGTGCTAGGGGGCGGGATTGGGACGAGCAGTACTTC.